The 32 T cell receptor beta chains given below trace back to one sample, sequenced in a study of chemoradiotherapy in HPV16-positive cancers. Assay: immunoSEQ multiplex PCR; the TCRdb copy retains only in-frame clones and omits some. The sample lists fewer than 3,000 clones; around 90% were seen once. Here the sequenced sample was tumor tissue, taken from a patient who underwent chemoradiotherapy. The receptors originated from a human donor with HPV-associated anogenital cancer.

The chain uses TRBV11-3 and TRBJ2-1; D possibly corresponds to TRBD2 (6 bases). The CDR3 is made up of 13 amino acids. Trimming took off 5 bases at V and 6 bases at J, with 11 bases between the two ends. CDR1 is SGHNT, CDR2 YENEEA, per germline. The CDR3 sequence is CASSLGEVNEQFF. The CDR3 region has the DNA TGTGCCAGCAGCCTAGGGGAGGTCAATGAGCAGTTCTTC.

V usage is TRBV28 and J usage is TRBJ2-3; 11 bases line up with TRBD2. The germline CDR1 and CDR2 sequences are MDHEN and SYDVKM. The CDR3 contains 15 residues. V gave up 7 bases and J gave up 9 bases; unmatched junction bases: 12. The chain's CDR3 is CASIAGGSFPGTQYF. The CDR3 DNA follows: TGTGCCAGCATAGCGGGAGGGTCGTTCCCTGGCACGCAGTATTTT.

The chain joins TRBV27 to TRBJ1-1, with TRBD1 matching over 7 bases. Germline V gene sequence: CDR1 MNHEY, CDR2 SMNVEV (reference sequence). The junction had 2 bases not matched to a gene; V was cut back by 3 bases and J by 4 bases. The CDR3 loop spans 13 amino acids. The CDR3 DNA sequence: TGTGCCAGCAGTTTGACAGGGATCACTGAAGCTTTCTTT. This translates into CASSLTGITEAFF.

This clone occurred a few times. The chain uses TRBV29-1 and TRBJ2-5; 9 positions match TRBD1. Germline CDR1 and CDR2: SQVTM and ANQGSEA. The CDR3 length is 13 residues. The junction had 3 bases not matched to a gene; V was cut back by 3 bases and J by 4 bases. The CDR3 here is CSVERQGVETQYF. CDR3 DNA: TGCAGCGTTGAGAGACAGGGGGTAGAGACCCAGTACTTC.

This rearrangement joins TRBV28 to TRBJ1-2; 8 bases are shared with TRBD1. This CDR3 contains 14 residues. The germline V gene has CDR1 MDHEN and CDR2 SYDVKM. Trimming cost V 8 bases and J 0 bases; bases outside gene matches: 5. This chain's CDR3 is CASRGQGANYGYTF. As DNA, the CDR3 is TGTGCCAGCCGCGGACAGGGAGCTAACTATGGCTACACCTTC.

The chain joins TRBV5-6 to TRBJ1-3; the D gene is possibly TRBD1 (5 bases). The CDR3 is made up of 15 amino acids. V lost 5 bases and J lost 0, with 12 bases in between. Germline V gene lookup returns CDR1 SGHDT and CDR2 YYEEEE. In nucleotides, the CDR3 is TGTGCCAGCAGTTCTCAGGGTTCCTCTGGAAACACCATATATTTT. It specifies CASSSQGSSGNTIYF.

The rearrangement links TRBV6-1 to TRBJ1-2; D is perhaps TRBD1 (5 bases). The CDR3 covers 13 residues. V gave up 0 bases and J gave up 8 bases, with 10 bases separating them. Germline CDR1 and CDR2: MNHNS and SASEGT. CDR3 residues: CASSEAPGRGYTF. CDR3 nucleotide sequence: TGTGCCAGCAGTGAAGCTCCAGGGAGAGGCTACACCTTC.

The CDR3 DNA reads TGTGCCAGCAGCCAAGATCTAGGTTCGGCGGAGACCCAGTACTTC. It encodes CASSQDLGSAETQYF. The J gene is TRBJ2-5, the V gene TRBV14; D is undetermined. V was shortened by 0 bases and J by 5 bases, with 13 bases between the two germline ends. From germline, CDR1 is SGHDN and CDR2 FVKESK. The CDR3 is 15 residues long. Drawing the rest from reference TRBV14 and TRBJ2-5, the complete variable domain is EAGVTQFPSHSVIEKGQTVTLRCDPISGHDNLYWYRRVMGKEIKFLLHFVKESKQDESGMPNNRFLAERTGGTYSTLKVQPAELEDSGVYFCASSQDLGSAETQYFGPGTRLLVL.

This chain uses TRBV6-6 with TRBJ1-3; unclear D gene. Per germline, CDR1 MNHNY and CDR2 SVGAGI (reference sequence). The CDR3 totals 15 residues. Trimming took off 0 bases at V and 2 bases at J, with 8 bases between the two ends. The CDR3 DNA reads TGTGCCAGCAGTTACTCCCAGTATACTGGAAACACCATATATTTT. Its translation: CASSYSQYTGNTIYF.

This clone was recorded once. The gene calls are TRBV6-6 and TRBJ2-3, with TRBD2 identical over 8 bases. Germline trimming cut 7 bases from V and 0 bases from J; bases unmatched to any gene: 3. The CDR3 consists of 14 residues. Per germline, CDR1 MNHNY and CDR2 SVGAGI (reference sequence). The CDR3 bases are TGTGCCAGCAACAAGCGGGGGAGCACAGATACGCAGTATTTT. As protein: CASNKRGSTDTQYF.

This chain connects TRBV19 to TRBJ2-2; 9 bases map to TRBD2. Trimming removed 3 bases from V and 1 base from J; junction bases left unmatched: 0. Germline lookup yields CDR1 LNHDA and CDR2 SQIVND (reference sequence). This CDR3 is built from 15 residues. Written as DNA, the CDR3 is TGTGCCAGTAGTATTAGCGGGAGGAACACCGGGGAGCTGTTTTTT. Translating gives CASSISGRNTGELFF.

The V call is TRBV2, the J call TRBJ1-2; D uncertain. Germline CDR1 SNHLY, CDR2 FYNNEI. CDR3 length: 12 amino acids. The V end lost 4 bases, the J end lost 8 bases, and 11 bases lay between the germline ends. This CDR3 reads CASSVKEAGYTF. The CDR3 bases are TGTGCCAGCAGTGTGAAGGAAGCGGGCTACACCTTC.

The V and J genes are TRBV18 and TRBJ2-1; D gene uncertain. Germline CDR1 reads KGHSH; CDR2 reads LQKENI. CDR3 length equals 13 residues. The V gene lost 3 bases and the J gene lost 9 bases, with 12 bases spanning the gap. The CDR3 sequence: CASSPDQSGEQFF. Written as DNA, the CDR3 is TGTGCCAGCTCACCCGACCAGTCTGGTGAGCAGTTCTTC.

The CDR3: CASSHRGPLAYEQYF. The CDR3 region has the DNA TGTGCCAGCAGCCACAGGGGACCCCTCGCCTACGAGCAGTACTTC. The rearrangement joins TRBV7-9 to TRBJ2-7, with 7 bases fitting TRBD1. The germline gives CDR1 SEHNR, CDR2 FQNEAQ (reference sequence). Trimming took 5 bases from V and 2 from J; bases not matched to a gene: 9. This CDR3 comprises 15 residues.

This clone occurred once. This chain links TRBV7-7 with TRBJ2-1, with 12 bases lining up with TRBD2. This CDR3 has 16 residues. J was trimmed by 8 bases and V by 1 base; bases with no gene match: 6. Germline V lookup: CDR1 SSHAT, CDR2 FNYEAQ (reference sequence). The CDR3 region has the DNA TGTGCCAGCAGCTTAGGGACTAGCGGGAATAGGGATGAGCAGTTCTTC. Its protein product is CASSLGTSGNRDEQFF.

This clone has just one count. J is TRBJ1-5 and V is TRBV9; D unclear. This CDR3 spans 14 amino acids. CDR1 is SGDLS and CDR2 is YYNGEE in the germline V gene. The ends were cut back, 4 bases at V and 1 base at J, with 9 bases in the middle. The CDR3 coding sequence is TGTGCCAGCAGCCCGGAGGGAAGCAATCAGCCCCAGCATTTT. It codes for CASSPEGSNQPQHF.

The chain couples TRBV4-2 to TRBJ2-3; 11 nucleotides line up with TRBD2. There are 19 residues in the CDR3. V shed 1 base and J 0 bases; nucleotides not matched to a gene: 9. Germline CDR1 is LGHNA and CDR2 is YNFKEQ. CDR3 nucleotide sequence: TGTGCCAGCAGCCAAGGTAGGGCTAGCGGGAGGCTCAGCACAGATACGCAGTATTTT. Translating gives CASSQGRASGRLSTDTQYF.

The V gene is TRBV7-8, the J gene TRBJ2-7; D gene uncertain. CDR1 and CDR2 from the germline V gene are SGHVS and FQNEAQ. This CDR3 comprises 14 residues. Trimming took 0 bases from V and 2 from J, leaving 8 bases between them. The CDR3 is CASSLAGTTYEQYF. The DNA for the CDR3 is TGTGCCAGCAGCTTAGCTGGAACCACCTACGAGCAGTACTTC. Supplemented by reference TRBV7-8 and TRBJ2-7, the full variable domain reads GAGVSQSPRYKVAKRGQDVALRCDPISGHVSLFWYQQALGQGPEFLTYFQNEAQLDKSGLPSDRFFAERPEGSVSTLKIQRTQQEDSAVYLCASSLAGTTYEQYFGPGTRLTVT.

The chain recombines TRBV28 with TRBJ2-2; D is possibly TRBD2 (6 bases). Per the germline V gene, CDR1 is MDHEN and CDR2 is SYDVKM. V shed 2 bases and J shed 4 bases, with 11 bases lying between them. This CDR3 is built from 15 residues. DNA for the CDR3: TGTGCCAGCAGTTTACGGCGGGAAGTCACCGGGGAGCTGTTTTTT. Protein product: CASSLRREVTGELFF.

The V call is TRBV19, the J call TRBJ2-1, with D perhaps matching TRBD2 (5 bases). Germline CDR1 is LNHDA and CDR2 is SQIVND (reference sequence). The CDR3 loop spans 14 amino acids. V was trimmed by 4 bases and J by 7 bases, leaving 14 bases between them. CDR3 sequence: CASSKGGLGNEQFF. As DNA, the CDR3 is TGTGCCAGTAGTAAGGGCGGGTTGGGGAATGAGCAGTTCTTC. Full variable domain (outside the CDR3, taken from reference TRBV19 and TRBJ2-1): DGGITQSPKYLFRKEGQNVTLSCEQNLNHDAMYWYRQDPGQGLRLIYYSQIVNDFQKGDIAEGYSVSREKKESFPLTVTSAQKNPTAFYLCASSKGGLGNEQFFGPGTRLTVL.

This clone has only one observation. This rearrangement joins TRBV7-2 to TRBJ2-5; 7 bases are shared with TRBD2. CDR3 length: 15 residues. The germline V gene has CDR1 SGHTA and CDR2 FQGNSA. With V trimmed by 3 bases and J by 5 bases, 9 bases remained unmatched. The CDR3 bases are TGTGCCAGCAGCTTTACGCCTGGCGGGAGCGAGACCCAGTACTTC. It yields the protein CASSFTPGGSETQYF.

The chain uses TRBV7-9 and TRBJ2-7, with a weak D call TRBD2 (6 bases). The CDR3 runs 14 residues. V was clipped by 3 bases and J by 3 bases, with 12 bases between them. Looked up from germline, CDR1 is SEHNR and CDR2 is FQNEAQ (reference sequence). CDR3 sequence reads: CASSLGGIRYEQYF. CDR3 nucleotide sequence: TGTGCCAGCAGCTTGGGCGGGATTCGCTACGAGCAGTACTTC.

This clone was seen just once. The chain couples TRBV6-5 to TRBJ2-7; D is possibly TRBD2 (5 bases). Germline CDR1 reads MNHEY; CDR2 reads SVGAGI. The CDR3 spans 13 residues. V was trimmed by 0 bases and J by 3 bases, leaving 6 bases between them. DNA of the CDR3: TGTGCCAGCAGTTACTCAGGGAGCTACGAGCAGTACTTC. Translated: CASSYSGSYEQYF.

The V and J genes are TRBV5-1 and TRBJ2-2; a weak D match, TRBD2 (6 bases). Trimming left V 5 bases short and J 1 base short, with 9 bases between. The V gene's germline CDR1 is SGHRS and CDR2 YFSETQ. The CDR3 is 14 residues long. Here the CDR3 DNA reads TGCGCCAGCAGGGCGGGGATGAACACCGGGGAGCTGTTTTTT. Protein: CASRAGMNTGELFF.

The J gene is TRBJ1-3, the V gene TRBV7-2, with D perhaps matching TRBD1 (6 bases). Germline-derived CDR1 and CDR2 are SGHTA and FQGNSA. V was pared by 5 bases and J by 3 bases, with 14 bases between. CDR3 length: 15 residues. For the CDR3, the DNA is TGTGCCAGCAGCCTTAGGGGGGGCGTTGGAAACACCATATATTTT. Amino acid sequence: CASSLRGGVGNTIYF. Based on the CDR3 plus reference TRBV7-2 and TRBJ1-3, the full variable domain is GAGVSQSPSNKVTEKGKDVELRCDPISGHTALYWYRQSLGQGLEFLIYFQGNSAPDKSGLPSDRFSAERTGGSVSTLTIQRTQQEDSAVYLCASSLRGGVGNTIYFGEGSWLTVV.

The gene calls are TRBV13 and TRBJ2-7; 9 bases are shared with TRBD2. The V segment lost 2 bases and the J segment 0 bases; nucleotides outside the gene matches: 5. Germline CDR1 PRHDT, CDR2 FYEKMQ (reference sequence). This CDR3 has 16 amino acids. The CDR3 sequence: CASSLTSGPSSYEQYF. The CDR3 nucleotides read TGTGCCAGCAGCTTAACTAGCGGGCCGAGCTCCTACGAGCAGTACTTC.

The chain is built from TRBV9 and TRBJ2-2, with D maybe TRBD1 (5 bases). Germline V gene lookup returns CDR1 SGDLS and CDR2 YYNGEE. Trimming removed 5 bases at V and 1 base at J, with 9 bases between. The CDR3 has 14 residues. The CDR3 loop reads CASSHDRNTGELFF. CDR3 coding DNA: TGTGCCAGCAGTCATGACAGGAACACCGGGGAGCTGTTTTTT.

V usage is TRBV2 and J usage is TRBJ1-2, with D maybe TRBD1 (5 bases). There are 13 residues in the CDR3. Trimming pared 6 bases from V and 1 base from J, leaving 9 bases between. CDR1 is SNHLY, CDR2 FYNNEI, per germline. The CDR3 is CASRGDGNYGYTF. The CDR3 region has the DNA TGTGCCAGCAGGGGGGACGGTAACTATGGCTACACCTTC.

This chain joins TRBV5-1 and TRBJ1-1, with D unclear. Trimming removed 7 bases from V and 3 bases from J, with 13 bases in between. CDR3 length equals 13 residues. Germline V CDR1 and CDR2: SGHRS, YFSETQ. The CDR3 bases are TGCGCCAGCCGTAATAACTGGGACACTGAAGCTTTCTTT. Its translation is CASRNNWDTEAFF.

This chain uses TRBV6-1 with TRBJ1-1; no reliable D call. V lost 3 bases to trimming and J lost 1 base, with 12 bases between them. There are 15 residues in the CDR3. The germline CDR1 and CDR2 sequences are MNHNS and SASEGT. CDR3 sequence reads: CASSDPRTANTEAFF. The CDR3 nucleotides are TGTGCCAGCAGTGACCCAAGGACGGCGAACACTGAAGCTTTCTTT.

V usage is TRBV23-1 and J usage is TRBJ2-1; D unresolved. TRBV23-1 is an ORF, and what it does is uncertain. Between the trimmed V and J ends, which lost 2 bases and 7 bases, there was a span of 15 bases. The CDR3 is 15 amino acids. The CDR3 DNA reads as TGCGCCAGCAGTCAACCCCTAGGAGCGAAAAATGAGCAGTTCTTC. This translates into CASSQPLGAKNEQFF.

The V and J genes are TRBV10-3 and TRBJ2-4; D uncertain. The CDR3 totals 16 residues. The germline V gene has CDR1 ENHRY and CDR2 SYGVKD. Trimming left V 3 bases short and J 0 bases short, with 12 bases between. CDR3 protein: CAISEGWQLAKNIQYF. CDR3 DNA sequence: TGTGCCATCAGTGAAGGATGGCAGCTAGCCAAAAACATTCAGTACTTC.